This TCR beta chain was found in a study of OX40 agonist ivuxolimab in advanced cancers. Study-level background: Ivuxolimab, an antibody that agonizes OX40 (CD134), was administered to the patients.

Using immunoSEQ multiplex PCR, the repertoire was profiled, and TCRdb retains in-frame clones only, with some absent. The sample has 37,000 or so clones; about 88% are singletons. The ends lost 2 bases at V and 8 bases at J; junction bases unmatched: 5. The CDR3 is 14 amino acids. Germline CDR1 and CDR2: LGHNA and YNFKEQ. As to this clone: Its cognate antigen is unknown.

General study results and limits: Averaging showed that CD8+ T cells had more expanded clones than CD4+ did.

This receptor was obtained from an adult with an advanced solid tumor such as melanoma, head and neck, liver or kidney cancer. The material was CD4+ or CD8+ T cells sorted from blood, obtained in a trial of the OX40 agonist ivuxolimab. The gene calls are TRBV4-2 and TRBJ1-4; 7 bases map to TRBD1. Here the CDR3 DNA reads TGTGCCAGCAGCCAAAAGGGGGCACAAGAAAAACTGTTTTTT. The encoded protein is CASSQKGAQEKLFF.